A selection of T cell receptor beta chains follows, all from one sample in a study of response to subunit inactivated influenza vaccine. TCRdb fed the RT-PCR reads into MiXCR, producing one record per CDR3 protein. The profile covers some 540,000 distinct CDR3 sequences, with roughly 23% appearing a single time and 2.5% to 3.5% taken by the ten largest. Another study also made use of these data, one on T cells expressing NK-cell markers.

The specimen comprised CD4+ T cells sorted from PBMCs, sampled 11 to 12 days after vaccination. The origin of the receptors is a man aged 50-59 years who received an inactivated influenza vaccine. CDR3s include the opening cysteine and the closing phenylalanine or tryptophan. Fields, in order: clone size, J gene, V gene, D gene, CDR3 protein, CDR3 DNA. D genes are given only for firm matches. The size entry is marked missing in some rows and otherwise reads once, few, many or a size class.

. TRBJ2-5 TRBV20-1 . CSARATGRMETQYF TGCAGTGCTAGAGCGACGGGGAGGATGGAGACCCAGTACTTC
few TRBJ1-1 TRBV5-6 . CASSLGGARNTEAFF TGTGCCAGCAGCTTAGGTGGGGCGAGGAACACTGAAGCTTTCTTT
few TRBJ2-3 TRBV15 TRBD1 CATSRVPGQNTDTQYF TGTGCCACCAGCAGAGTTCCGGGACAGAACACAGATACGCAGTATTTT
few TRBJ2-7 TRBV7-9 . CASSLGSTPDGEQYF TGTGCCAGCAGCTTAGGGTCTACGCCGGACGGCGAGCAGTACTTC
. TRBJ2-1 TRBV11-1 TRBD2 CASSPWTSGSMNEQFF TGTGCCAGCAGCCCATGGACTAGCGGGAGTATGAATGAGCAGTTCTTC
. TRBJ2-1 TRBV11-1 . CASSFEQGPYNEQFF TGTGCCAGCAGCTTCGAACAGGGACCCTACAATGAGCAGTTCTTC
few TRBJ1-1 TRBV4-1 . CASSQGGSRGRQNTEAFF TGCGCCAGCAGCCAAGGGGGCAGTAGGGGTAGGCAGAACACTGAAGCTTTCTTT
few TRBJ2-5 TRBV9 . CASSVAGGNGETQYF TGTGCCAGCAGCGTAGCCGGGGGTAATGGAGAGACCCAGTACTTC
. TRBJ2-7 TRBV4-2 TRBD2 CASSQDLAGGSYEQYF TGTGCCAGCAGCCAAGATCTAGCGGGGGGTTCCTACGAGCAGTACTTC
. TRBJ2-1 TRBV20-1 . CSARIAAGSSYNEQFF TGCAGTGCTCGTATCGCCGCAGGGAGCTCCTACAATGAGCAGTTCTTC
few TRBJ2-3 TRBV9 TRBD1 CASSVAQGASDTQYF TGTGCCAGCAGCGTAGCACAGGGGGCATCAGATACGCAGTATTTT
few TRBJ1-1 TRBV28 . CASSTTVKGSEAFF TGTGCCAGCAGTACCACTGTAAAGGGCTCTGAAGCTTTCTTT